The clone carrying this TCR beta chain was seen ten or more times. What it binds is unknown. The sample belongs to a study of neurological immune-mediated disorders. General study points: The level of TCR clonal expansion was highest in patients with HTLV-1-associated myelopathy and lowest in multiple sclerosis, where it fell below the level seen in healthy controls. The multiple sclerosis repertoire cluster had no clinical or MRI correlate.

It was by 5'RACE with 10-nucleotide random UMIs that the cDNA was made. Each CDR3 protein gets one entry after TCRdb re-called the 5' RACE reads with MiXCR. The data hold approximately 46,000 distinct CDR3 sequences, with 2.5% to 3.5% observed a single time. The unsorted libraries were prepared from 2 million PBMCs (stored at -80 C). Sequencing was performed on PBMCs. The sequence derives from a woman aged 45-65 years with multiple sclerosis.

The CDR3 spells CASSLDGGGASRELFF. DNA for the CDR3: TGTGCCAGCAGCCTGGATGGCGGGGGAGCTTCTAGGGAGCTGTTTTTT. J is TRBJ2-2 and V is TRBV5-6, with TRBD2 matching 7 bases. From germline, CDR1 is SGHDT and CDR2 YYEEEE. This CDR3 spans 16 amino acids. The J segment lost 9 bases and the V segment lost 4 bases, leaving 15 bases of the junction unmatched.